These 2 T cell receptor beta chains were sequenced from one sample in a study of cytomegalovirus exposure and HLA in healthy donors. Both 60 Vbeta primers and 13 Jbeta primers went into the PCR. Sequencing was performed with immunoSEQ multiplex PCR; in TCRdb, only in-frame clones are kept and a portion is missing. The repertoire has some 100,000 clones, approximately 85% of them found once; the top ten carry 3.5% to 5%. Sequenced input: PBMCs. The receptors shown here come from a man aged 30 to 39 in good health and CMV-seronegative.

The J gene is TRBJ1-5, the V gene TRBV27; 8 nucleotides align to TRBD1. Germline V gives CDR1 MNHEY, CDR2 SMNVEV (reference sequence). The CDR3 spans 13 residues. V lost 6 bases and J lost 4; bases outside the gene matches: 2. CDR3 DNA sequence: TGTGCCAGCAGAACAGGGGGGAATCAGCCCCAGCATTTT. This translates into CASRTGGNQPQHF.

This clone was recorded once. The chain links TRBV6-4 to TRBJ2-3; 8 nucleotides line up with TRBD2. This CDR3 has 14 residues. Losses at the gene ends were 4 bases for V and 1 base for J; bases not matched to a gene: 1. The germline CDR1 and CDR2 sequences are MRHNA and SNTAGT. The CDR3 region is CASSAAGGTDTQYF. In nucleotides, the CDR3 is TGTGCCAGCAGTGCAGCGGGGGGCACAGATACGCAGTATTTT.